This T cell receptor (beta chain) was identified during a study of blood T cells in healthy people across ages. The use of a sample-barcoded 5' primer and a J-beta primer mix characterized a second PCR of 7 to 11 cycles. TCRdb recomputed calls from the 5' RACE reads with MiXCR, one row per CDR3 protein. The sample has about 1 million distinct CDR3 sequences, under 45% seen once. J gave up 8 bases and V 8 bases, and 20 bases lay outside the gene matches. CDR1 and CDR2 from the germline V gene are SGHTA and FQGNSA. The CDR3 contains 18 residues. The sample was blood. The chain combines TRBV7-2 with TRBJ2-3, with 12 nucleotides matching TRBD2. This TCR derives from a woman aged 55 to 70 in good health. CDR3 sequence: CASAARGLAGGFKGTQYF. CDR3 DNA: TGTGCCAGCGCCGCTCGAGGGCTAGCGGGAGGGTTTAAGGGTACGCAGTATTTT. The full variable domain, with the rest looked up from reference TRBV7-2 and TRBJ2-3, is GAGVSQSPSNKVTEKGKDVELRCDPISGHTALYWYRQSLGQGLEFLIYFQGNSAPDKSGLPSDRFSAERTGGSVSTLTIQRTQQEDSAVYLCASAARGLAGGFKGTQYFGPGTRLTVL.